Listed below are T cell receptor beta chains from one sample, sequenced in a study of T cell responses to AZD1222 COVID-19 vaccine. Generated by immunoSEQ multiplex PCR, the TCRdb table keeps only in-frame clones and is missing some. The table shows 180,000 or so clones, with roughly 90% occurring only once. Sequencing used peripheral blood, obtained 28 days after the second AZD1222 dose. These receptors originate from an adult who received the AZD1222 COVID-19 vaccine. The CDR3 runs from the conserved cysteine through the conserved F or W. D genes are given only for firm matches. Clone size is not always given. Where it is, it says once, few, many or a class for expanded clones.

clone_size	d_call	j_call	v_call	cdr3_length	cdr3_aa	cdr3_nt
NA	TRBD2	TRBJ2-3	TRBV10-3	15	CAISTAGGSKDTQYF	TGTGCCATCAGTACGGCCGGGGGGAGTAAAGATACGCAGTATTTT
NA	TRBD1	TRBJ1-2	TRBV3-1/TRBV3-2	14	CASSFRTGSYGYTF	TGTGCCAGCAGCTTCAGGACAGGGAGCTATGGCTACACCTTC
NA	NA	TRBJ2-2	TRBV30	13	CAWSAPNTGELFF	TGTGCCTGGAGTGCCCCGAACACCGGGGAGCTGTTTTTT
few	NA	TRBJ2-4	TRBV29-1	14	CSVLKGVAKNIQYF	TGCAGCGTTTTGAAAGGGGTAGCCAAAAACATTCAGTACTTC
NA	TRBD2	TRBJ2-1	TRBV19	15	CASSLGTSGHNEQFF	TGTGCCAGTAGCCTCGGGACTAGCGGACACAATGAGCAGTTCTTC
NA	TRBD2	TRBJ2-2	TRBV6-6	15	CASSSGTSGRGELFF	TGTGCCAGCAGCTCGGGGACTAGCGGGAGGGGGGAGCTGTTTTTT
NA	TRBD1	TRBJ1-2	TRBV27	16	CASSLRDSTARYGYTF	TGTGCCAGCAGTCTCAGGGACAGTACTGCCCGCTATGGCTACACCTTC
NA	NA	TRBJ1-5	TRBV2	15	CASSPGVRASQPQHF	TGTGCCAGCAGCCCGGGGGTCAGGGCTAGTCAGCCCCAGCATTTT
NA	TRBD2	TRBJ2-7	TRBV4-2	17	CASSQDSRTSKSYEQYF	TGTGCCAGCAGCCAAGATTCCCGGACTAGTAAAAGCTACGAGCAGTACTTC
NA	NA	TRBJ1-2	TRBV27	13	CASSGYHNYGYTF	TGTGCCAGCAGTGGATACCATAACTATGGCTACACCTTC
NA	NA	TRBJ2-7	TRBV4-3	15	CASSQSPARGVEQYF	TGCGCCAGCAGCCAAAGTCCGGCTAGGGGGGTCGAGCAGTACTTC
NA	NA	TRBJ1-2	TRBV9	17	CASSVGVEAAGLYGYTF	TGTGCCAGCAGCGTAGGGGTCGAGGCGGCTGGACTGTATGGCTACACCTTC
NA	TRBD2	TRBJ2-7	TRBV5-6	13	CASTTRGGVEQYF	TGTGCCAGCACCACCCGGGGGGGCGTCGAGCAGTACTTC
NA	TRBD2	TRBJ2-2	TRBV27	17	CASTRTSGRVRTGELFF	TGTGCCAGCACCCGGACTAGCGGGAGAGTTCGGACCGGGGAGCTGTTTTTT
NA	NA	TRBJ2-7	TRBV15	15	CATSRDILEAYEQYF	TGTGCCACCAGCAGAGATATTCTCGAGGCGTACGAGCAGTACTTC
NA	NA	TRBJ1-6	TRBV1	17	CTSSQEGGGLVNSPLHF	TGCACCAGCAGCCAAGAGGGGGGCGGGTTGGTTAATTCACCCCTCCACTTT
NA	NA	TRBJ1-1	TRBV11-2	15	CASSVVGVDATEAFF	TGTGCCAGCAGCGTCGTTGGGGTTGATGCCACTGAAGCTTTCTTT
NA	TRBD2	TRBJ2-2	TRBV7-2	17	CASSLAGLAGGTGELFF	TGTGCCAGCAGCTTAGCGGGACTAGCGGGAGGTACCGGGGAGCTGTTTTTT
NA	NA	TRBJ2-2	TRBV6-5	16	CASSYSWGPNTGELFF	TGTGCCAGCAGTTACTCGTGGGGTCCGAACACCGGGGAGCTGTTTTTT
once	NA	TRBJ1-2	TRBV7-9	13	CASSLAGGGGYTF	TGTGCCAGCAGCTTAGCCGGGGGCGGTGGCTACACCTTC
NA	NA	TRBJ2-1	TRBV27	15	CASSLSWGAPNEQFF	TGTGCCAGCAGTTTAAGCTGGGGGGCCCCGAATGAGCAGTTCTTC
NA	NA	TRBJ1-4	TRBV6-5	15	CASSYSNRGAEKLFF	TGTGCCAGCAGTTACTCGAACCGGGGCGCTGAAAAACTGTTTTTT
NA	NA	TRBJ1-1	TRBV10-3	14	CAISERERYPEAFF	TGTGCCATCAGTGAGCGCGAGCGGTATCCTGAAGCTTTCTTT
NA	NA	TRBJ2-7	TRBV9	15	CASSVGVGNSYEQYF	TGTGCCAGCAGCGTAGGGGTCGGGAACTCCTACGAGCAGTACTTC
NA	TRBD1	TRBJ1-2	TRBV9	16	CASSDPGQGALSGYTF	TGTGCCAGCAGCGACCCGGGACAGGGGGCGTTGAGCGGCTACACCTTC
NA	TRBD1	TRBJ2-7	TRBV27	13	CASRRTGGLEQYF	TGTGCCAGCAGGCGGACAGGGGGACTCGAGCAGTACTTC
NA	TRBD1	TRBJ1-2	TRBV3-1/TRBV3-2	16	CASSQSQGVRGDGYTF	TGTGCCAGCAGCCAAAGTCAGGGGGTAAGAGGAGATGGCTACACCTTC
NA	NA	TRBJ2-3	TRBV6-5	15	CASKRVHSSTDTQYF	TGTGCCAGCAAACGGGTGCACTCTAGCACAGATACGCAGTATTTT
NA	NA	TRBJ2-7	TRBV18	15	CASSPGTGSSYEQYF	TGTGCCAGCTCACCCGGCACGGGCAGCTCCTACGAGCAGTACTTC
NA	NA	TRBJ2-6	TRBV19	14	CASNQVSGANVLTF	TGTGCCAGTAATCAGGTCTCTGGGGCCAACGTCCTGACTTTC
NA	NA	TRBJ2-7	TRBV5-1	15	CASSFTRDGAYEQYF	TGCGCCAGCAGCTTTACTAGGGACGGTGCCTACGAGCAGTACTTC
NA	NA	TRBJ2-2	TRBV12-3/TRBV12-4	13	CASSLANTGELFF	TGTGCCAGCAGTTTAGCGAACACCGGGGAGCTGTTTTTT
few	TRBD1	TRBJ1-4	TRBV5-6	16	CASSPSTTGFTEKLFF	TGTGCCAGCAGCCCAAGCACGACAGGGTTTACTGAAAAACTGTTTTTT
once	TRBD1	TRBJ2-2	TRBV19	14	CASEEGGYAGELFF	TGTGCCAGTGAGGAAGGGGGCTACGCCGGGGAGCTGTTTTTT
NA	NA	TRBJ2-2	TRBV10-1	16	CASSEWSGVNTGELFF	TGCGCCAGCAGTGAATGGTCTGGGGTTAACACCGGGGAGCTGTTTTTT
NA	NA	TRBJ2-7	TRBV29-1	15	CSVCGARERSYEQYF	TGCAGCGTTTGTGGGGCCCGGGAACGTTCCTACGAGCAGTACTTC
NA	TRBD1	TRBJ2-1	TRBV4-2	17	CASSPNLGQGSYNEQFF	TGTGCCAGCAGCCCGAACCTGGGACAGGGCTCCTACAATGAGCAGTTCTTC
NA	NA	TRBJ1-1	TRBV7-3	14	CASSPGQHNTEAFF	TGTGCCAGCAGCCCTGGACAGCATAACACTGAAGCTTTCTTT
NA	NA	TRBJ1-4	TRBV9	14	CASSVMGDGEKLFF	TGTGCCAGCAGCGTAATGGGGGATGGGGAAAAACTGTTTTTT
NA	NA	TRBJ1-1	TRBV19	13	CASSGQQNTEAFF	TGTGCCAGTAGCGGACAGCAGAACACTGAAGCTTTCTTT
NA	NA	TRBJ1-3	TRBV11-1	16	CASSSRRGTPGNTIYF	TGTGCCAGCAGCTCCCGACGGGGGACGCCTGGAAACACCATATATTTT
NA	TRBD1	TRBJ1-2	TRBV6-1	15	CASSSRTGDFYGYTF	TGTGCCAGCAGTTCCCGGACAGGCGACTTCTATGGCTACACCTTC
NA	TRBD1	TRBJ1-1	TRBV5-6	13	CASRRQGDTEAFF	TGTGCCAGCAGGAGACAGGGTGACACTGAAGCTTTCTTT